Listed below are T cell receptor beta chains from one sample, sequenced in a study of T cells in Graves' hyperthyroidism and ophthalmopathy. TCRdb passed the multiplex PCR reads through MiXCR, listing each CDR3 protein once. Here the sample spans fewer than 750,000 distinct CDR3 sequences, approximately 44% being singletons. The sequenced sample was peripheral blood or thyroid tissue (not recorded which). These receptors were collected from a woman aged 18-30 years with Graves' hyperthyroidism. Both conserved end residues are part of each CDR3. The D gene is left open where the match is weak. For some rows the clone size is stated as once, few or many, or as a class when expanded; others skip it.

TGTGCCAGCAGTCACCGGGACGGTAATGAAAAACTGTTTTTT CASSHRDGNEKLFF TRBJ1-4 TRBV10-3 - -
TGTGCCAGCAGGCCCGGAGGGAGAAGCAATCAGCCCCAGCATTTT CASRPGGRSNQPQHF TRBJ1-5 TRBV28 few -
TGTGCCAGCAGCCAATCCAACAGGGGACAGGCTTTCTTT CASSQSNRGQAFF TRBJ1-1 TRBV14 many TRBD1
TGTGCCAGCAGCGACCTGACTAGCGGGACCTACGAGCAGTACTTC CASSDLTSGTYEQYF TRBJ2-7 TRBV9 many TRBD2
TGTGCCAGCAGCTCAGGACCTCCGGCCTACGAGCAGTACTTC CASSSGPPAYEQYF TRBJ2-7 TRBV7-2 many -
TGCAGCGTCGACAGGGGCGCCTACGAGCAGTACTTC CSVDRGAYEQYF TRBJ2-7 TRBV29-1 - TRBD1
TGTGCCAGTATCATGGGAGGGACCCAGCATTTT CASIMGGTQHF TRBJ1-5 TRBV19 many -
TGCAGCGTAGTGGGGGCATATAGTTACACTGAAGCTTTCTTT CSVVGAYSYTEAFF TRBJ1-1 TRBV29-1 - -
TGTGCCAGCAGCTCTGGACAGGAAGGATCACCCCTCCACTTT CASSSGQEGSPLHF TRBJ1-6 TRBV4-2 - TRBD1
TGTGCCACCAGTGATGAATCGGGACAGGCGGGTAATGAGCAGTTCTTC CATSDESGQAGNEQFF TRBJ2-1 TRBV24-1 - TRBD1
TGCAGCGTTGAAGAGACAGGGGGCACCTACGAGCAGTACTTC CSVEETGGTYEQYF TRBJ2-7 TRBV29-1 many TRBD1
TGTGCCAGCAGTTACGGGGAGTCATTTAACTATGGCTACACCTTC CASSYGESFNYGYTF TRBJ1-2 TRBV6-5 many -
TGTGCCAGCACTCAAACCTTCGAACAGCCCTACGAGCAGTACTTC CASTQTFEQPYEQYF TRBJ2-7 TRBV2 - -
TGTGCCAGCAGTGAATCCCCCGGGACAGGGAGGGGAAACAATGAGCAGTTCTTC CASSESPGTGRGNNEQFF TRBJ2-1 TRBV25-1 few TRBD1
TGCAGTGCTAGAGATTCTATTGGGGGAGCTGAAGCTTTCTTT CSARDSIGGAEAFF TRBJ1-1 TRBV20-1 once -
TGTGCCAGCTCCGCCACGGGGGCGTCCTACGAGCAGTACTTC CASSATGASYEQYF TRBJ2-7 TRBV6-1 - -
TGCAGCGTTGAAGAAGACACCCAGAGCTCCTACGGGCAGTACTTC CSVEEDTQSSYGQYF TRBJ2-7 TRBV29-1 few -
TGTGCCAGCAGCGGGAGCGAAACGTACCAAGAGACCCAGCATTTT CASSGSETYQETQHF TRBJ1-5 TRBV2 - -
TGCAGTATCCGGGACAGTCCCGTTATTAACTATGGCTACACCTTC CSIRDSPVINYGYTF TRBJ1-2 TRBV29-1 - TRBD1
TGTGCCAGCAGTTACTATATAGCGGGAGGGGAAAAAATATGGTACTTC CASSYYIAGGEKIWYF TRBJ2-5 TRBV6-5 - TRBD2
TGCAGTGCCACATTATCAGATACGCAGTATTTT CSATLSDTQYF TRBJ2-3 TRBV20-1 - -
TGTGCCAGCAGCTTATCCGCGGATACCTACGAGCAGTACTTC CASSLSADTYEQYF TRBJ2-7 TRBV7-3 many -